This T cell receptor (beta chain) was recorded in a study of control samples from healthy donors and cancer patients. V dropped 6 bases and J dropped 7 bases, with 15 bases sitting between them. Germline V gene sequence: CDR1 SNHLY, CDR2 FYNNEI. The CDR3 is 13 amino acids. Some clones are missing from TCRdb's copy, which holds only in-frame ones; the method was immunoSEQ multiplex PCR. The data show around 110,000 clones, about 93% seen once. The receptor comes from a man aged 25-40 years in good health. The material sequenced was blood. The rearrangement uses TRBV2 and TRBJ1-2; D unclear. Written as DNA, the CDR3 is TGTGCCAGCAGCCCCCGGGAGTTCGGTGGCTACACCTTC. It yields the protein CASSPREFGGYTF. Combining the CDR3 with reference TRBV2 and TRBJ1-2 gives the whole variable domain EPEVTQTPSHQVTQMGQEVILRCVPISNHLYFYWYRQILGQKVEFLVSFYNNEISEKSEIFDDQFSVERPDGSNFTLKIRSTKLEDSAMYFCASSPREFGGYTFGSGTRLTVV.